This T cell receptor (beta chain) was obtained from a study of PD-L1 blockade in urothelial cancer. This CDR3 comprises 15 residues. V lost 6 bases and J lost 1; bases outside the gene matches: 8. In germline, CDR1 is ENHRY, CDR2 SYGVKD. Measured with immunoSEQ multiplex PCR; TCRdb has only the in-frame clones, and not every one. The sample holds about 80,000 clones, 87% seen once. The sample was PBMCs, taken around atezolizumab (anti-PD-L1) treatment. The chain joins TRBV10-3 to TRBJ1-1; 7 bases map to TRBD1. This clonotype was obtained from an older woman with urothelial cancer. CDR3 nucleotides: TGTGCCATCAGAGCGACAGGGCTATGGAACACTGAAGCTTTCTTT. This translates into CAIRATGLWNTEAFF.